Below are 26 T cell receptor beta chains sequenced from a single sample in a study of blood T cell repertoires in COVID-19. The table came from immunoSEQ multiplex PCR; TCRdb's copy has only in-frame clones and leaves some out. The sample includes about 92,000 clones, 75% to 85% of them seen just once. Sequencing input: peripheral blood. The receptors shown here come from a woman in her 70s with acute or convalescent COVID-19.

The chain combines TRBV4-1 with TRBJ2-1; no clear D gene. CDR3 length: 16 residues. The V end lost 1 base, the J end lost 4 bases, and 14 bases lay between the germline ends. The germline CDR1 and CDR2 sequences are MGHRA and YSYEKL. The CDR3 sequence: CASSQAKTGHYNEQFF. Here the CDR3 DNA reads TGCGCCAGCAGCCAAGCGAAAACTGGGCATTACAATGAGCAGTTCTTC.

This chain joins TRBV6-5 and TRBJ2-1; D remains unclear. There are 13 residues in the CDR3. The ends were cut back, 5 bases at V and 7 bases at J, with 12 bases in the middle. CDR1 and CDR2 (germline): MNHEY, SVGAGI. CDR3 bases: TGTGCCAGCAGTCCCGGGTCCTTGAATGAGCAGTTCTTC. Its protein is CASSPGSLNEQFF.

V usage is TRBV19 and J usage is TRBJ1-1; D call uncertain. Trimming shortened V by 6 bases and J by 6 bases, and 11 bases separated the two germline ends. The CDR3 has 12 amino acids. Germline CDR1 and CDR2: LNHDA and SQIVND (reference sequence). The CDR3 here is CASRKREAEAFF. The DNA of the CDR3 is TGTGCCAGTAGGAAAAGGGAGGCTGAAGCTTTCTTT.

The chain is built from TRBV19 and TRBJ2-1; D perhaps matches TRBD1 (5 bases). The CDR3 runs to 14 residues. Trimming removed 8 bases at V and 1 base at J, with 12 bases between. Germline CDR1 LNHDA, CDR2 SQIVND (reference sequence). The CDR3 protein is CASQGSGSYNEQFF. Here the CDR3 DNA reads TGTGCCAGTCAGGGCAGTGGGTCCTACAATGAGCAGTTCTTC.

This rearrangement joins TRBV7-2 to TRBJ1-4; possibly TRBD1 for D (6 bases). Trimming took 5 bases from V and 7 from J, leaving 14 bases between them. The CDR3 covers 14 residues. Germline-derived CDR1 and CDR2 are SGHTA and FQGNSA. CDR3 loop: CASSPPGTLEKLFF. The CDR3 nucleotides read TGTGCCAGCAGCCCCCCGGGGACACTTGAAAAACTGTTTTTT.

V usage is TRBV16 and J usage is TRBJ2-7; the match to TRBD2 covers 10 bases. Germline CDR1 KGHSY, CDR2 FQNENV. The ends lost 2 bases at V and 6 bases at J; junction bases unmatched: 4. The CDR3 is made up of 14 amino acids. The DNA of the CDR3 is TGTGCCAGCAGCCAACCTAGCGGGAGTGGCGAGCAGTACTTC. Amino acid sequence: CASSQPSGSGEQYF.

The V call is TRBV27, the J call TRBJ1-5, with 7 positions matching TRBD1. This CDR3 has 15 residues. The germline gives CDR1 MNHEY, CDR2 SMNVEV (reference sequence). V shed 6 bases, J shed 1 base, and the junction held 6 bases outside the gene matches. CDR3 region: CASRMTGTSNQPQHF. DNA of the CDR3: TGTGCCAGCAGGATGACAGGGACGAGCAATCAGCCCCAGCATTTT.

The chain is built from TRBV19 and TRBJ2-2; maybe TRBD1 (5 bases). CDR3 length: 15 residues. Trimming stripped 5 bases from V and 4 bases from J, with 14 bases between. Germline V gene sequence: CDR1 LNHDA, CDR2 SQIVND (reference sequence). CDR3 bases: TGTGCCAGTAGTCGTGGGGCCTCGGGCACCGGGGAGCTGTTTTTT. Its protein product is CASSRGASGTGELFF.

The V gene is TRBV6-2 or TRBV6-3, the J gene TRBJ2-1, with D hard to call. CDR1 and CDR2 from the germline V gene are MNHEY and SVGEGT. CDR3 length equals 15 residues. V was shortened by 4 bases and J by 3 bases, with 13 bases between the two germline ends. The CDR3 region has the DNA TGTGCCAGCAGTTTACGTCCACATTACTACAATGAGCAGTTCTTC. Amino acid sequence: CASSLRPHYYNEQFF.

This sequence joins TRBV6-1 and TRBJ2-2; 7 bases map to TRBD2. Per the germline V gene, CDR1 is MNHNS and CDR2 is SASEGT. V dropped 2 bases and J dropped 3; count of bases not matched to a gene: 0. This CDR3 contains 14 residues. DNA of the CDR3: TGTGCCAGCAGTGAACTAGCGGACACCGGGGAGCTGTTTTTT. Amino acid sequence: CASSELADTGELFF.

This clone was seen a handful of times. The chain links TRBV28 to TRBJ1-2; maybe TRBD1 (6 bases). The CDR3 extends over 15 amino acids. Looked up from germline, CDR1 is MDHEN and CDR2 is SYDVKM. Trimming removed 4 bases from V and 5 bases from J, with 17 bases in between. The CDR3 sequence: CASSYGVETGYGYTF. The CDR3 region has the DNA TGTGCCAGCAGTTACGGCGTTGAGACAGGATATGGCTACACCTTC.

V gene TRBV1 combines with J gene TRBJ2-2; the table's D gene call, TRBD2, was not cross checked with the DNA. TRBV1 is termed a pseudogene. CDR3 length: 17 residues. The chain's CDR3 is CTSSQQTRRGSGGELFF. The CDR3 region has the DNA TGCACCAGCAGCCAGCAAACCCGGCGGGGATCGGGCGGGGAGCTGTTTTTT.

The V call is TRBV7-8, the J call TRBJ2-2, with 8 bases identical to TRBD1. The trim removed 5 bases at V and 4 bases at J, leaving 6 bases unmatched. Germline CDR1 SGHVS, CDR2 FQNEAQ. The CDR3 totals 15 residues. CDR3 in amino acids: CASSRGQGRTGELFF. CDR3 DNA sequence: TGTGCCAGCAGCCGAGGACAGGGTCGCACCGGGGAGCTGTTTTTT.

The chain links TRBV19 to TRBJ2-5, with 10 bases lining up with TRBD1. Germline V gives CDR1 LNHDA, CDR2 SQIVND (reference sequence). The trim removed 4 bases at V and 4 bases at J, leaving 3 bases unmatched. The CDR3 has 14 residues. The CDR3 bases are TGTGCCAGTAGTAGGACAGGGGGTCTAGAGACCCAGTACTTC. It is translated as CASSRTGGLETQYF.

The chain has TRBV4-2 and TRBJ2-6, with 10 bases lining up with TRBD1. The CDR3 totals 16 residues. V gave up 3 bases and J gave up 3 bases; unmatched junction bases: 2. Germline V CDR1 and CDR2: LGHNA, YNFKEQ. The CDR3 region is CASSQGQGFGANVLTF. Here the CDR3 DNA reads TGTGCCAGCAGCCAGGGACAGGGGTTTGGGGCCAACGTCCTGACTTTC.

This clone was seen more than once but under ten times. This chain joins TRBV29-1 and TRBJ1-2; 10 nucleotides match TRBD1. Germline assignment: CDR1 SQVTM and CDR2 ANQGSEA. J lost 6 bases, V lost 7 bases, and 8 bases had no gene match. The CDR3 spans 13 residues. CDR3 protein: CSAVTGGRDGYTF. In DNA, the CDR3 is TGCAGCGCTGTGACAGGGGGCAGGGATGGCTACACCTTC.

The J gene is TRBJ1-2, the V gene TRBV28, with a possible D match to TRBD1 (5 bases). CDR1 is MDHEN, CDR2 SYDVKM, per germline. V was clipped by 10 bases and J by 4 bases, with 25 bases between them. The CDR3 is 16 amino acids. The chain's CDR3 is CATFGGGLGTRYGYTF. The DNA for the CDR3 is TGTGCCACCTTCGGGGGAGGCCTCGGAACGCGCTATGGCTACACCTTC.

The chain employs TRBV11-3 and TRBJ2-2; TRBD2 matches 9 bases. V lost 1 base to trimming and J lost 6 bases; unmatched junction nucleotides: 3. This CDR3 is built from 15 residues. Germline CDR1 and CDR2: SGHNT and YENEEA. The CDR3 nucleotides read TGTGCCAGCAGCTTAGTTACTAGCGGGTCCGGGGAGCTGTTTTTT. This translates into CASSLVTSGSGELFF.

The rearrangement uses TRBV3-1 (or the pseudogene TRBV3-2) and TRBJ1-1; D not certain. Germline CDR1 and CDR2: LGHDT and YNNKEL (reference sequence). This CDR3 is built from 13 residues. Trimming took off 2 bases at V and 6 bases at J, with 10 bases between the two ends. The CDR3 DNA reads as TGTGCCAGCAGCCAATCTACAGCGGCTGAAGCTTTCTTT. Residues: CASSQSTAAEAFF.

The genes are TRBV6-1 and TRBJ2-3; 7 bases match TRBD1. V dropped 1 base and J dropped 4; count of bases not matched to a gene: 5. This CDR3 region has 15 residues. Germline V gives CDR1 MNHNS, CDR2 SASEGT. The chain's CDR3 is CASSEEEGGADTQYF. The CDR3 coding sequence is TGTGCCAGCAGTGAAGAGGAAGGGGGCGCAGATACGCAGTATTTT.

This clone was recorded only once. The chain joins TRBV9 to TRBJ2-7; 13 bases map to TRBD2. The germline V gene has CDR1 SGDLS and CDR2 YYNGEE. J lost 4 bases, V lost 7 bases, and 8 bases had no gene match. CDR3 length: 15 residues. The CDR3 here is CASSFGTSGVYEQYF. DNA for the CDR3: TGTGCCAGCTCCTTCGGGACTAGCGGGGTTTACGAGCAGTACTTC.

The chain couples TRBV7-6 to TRBJ1-6; D may be TRBD1 (6 bases). CDR3 length: 13 residues. Trimming stripped 3 bases from V and 10 bases from J, with 10 bases between. Germline lookup yields CDR1 SGHVS and CDR2 FNYEAQ. CDR3 sequence (DNA): TGTGCCAGCAGCTTCAGGGGAGGGTCACCCCTCCACTTT. Translating gives CASSFRGGSPLHF.

The genes are TRBV5-4 and TRBJ2-7, with 9 bases fitting TRBD2. CDR1 is SGHNT, CDR2 YYREEE, per germline (reference sequence). Losses at the gene ends were 2 bases for V and 4 bases for J; bases not matched to a gene: 7. The CDR3 totals 15 residues. The DNA of the CDR3 is TGTGCCAGCAGCTTACTAGCGGGCGACTTTTACGAGCAGTACTTC. Translating it yields CASSLLAGDFYEQYF.

The gene calls are TRBV6-2 or TRBV6-3 and TRBJ1-1; D might be TRBD1 (6 bases). Deletions cut 3 bases from V and 9 bases from J, with 11 bases between. Germline V gene data show CDR1 as MNHEY and CDR2 as SVGEGT. CDR3 length: 12 residues. CDR3 DNA sequence: TGTGCCAGCAGTTATGGAGGACAGAAAGCTTTCTTT. It yields the protein CASSYGGQKAFF.

This chain connects TRBV6-2 or TRBV6-3 to TRBJ2-7; D is uncertain. Between the trimmed V and J ends, which lost 5 bases and 2 bases, there was a span of 7 bases. The CDR3 extends over 12 amino acids. The germline V gene has CDR1 MNHEY and CDR2 SVGEGT. CDR3 protein: CASSSLPYEQYF. The CDR3 DNA sequence: TGTGCCAGCAGTAGCCTCCCCTACGAGCAGTACTTC.

The chain combines TRBV28 with TRBJ1-5; 10 positions match TRBD1. Germline CDR1 is MDHEN and CDR2 is SYDVKM. Germline trimming cut 7 bases from V and 4 bases from J; bases unmatched to any gene: 19. This CDR3 spans 19 amino acids. The CDR3 here is CASIGDFDRGLFWNQPQHF. As DNA, the CDR3 is TGTGCCAGCATTGGGGATTTTGACAGGGGGCTGTTCTGGAATCAGCCCCAGCATTTT.